Shown below are 8 T cell receptor beta chains from a single sample sequenced in a study of T cell changes during pregnancy in multiple sclerosis. Assay used: immunoSEQ multiplex PCR; TCRdb lists only in-frame clones, some missing. Altogether 40,000 to 55,000 clones are present, 80% to 95% being singletons, with the ten largest covering roughly 0.55%. The sequenced sample was CD4+ T cells from peripheral blood mononuclear cells, obtained in the third trimester of pregnancy. The receptors stem from a female donor with multiple sclerosis, enrolled in a pregnancy study.

As regards this clone: Just one base apart from a much larger clone, this may be a read error. This chain links TRBV28 with TRBJ2-7, with D perhaps TRBD1 (5 bases). CDR1 is MDHEN and CDR2 is SYDVKM in the germline V gene. The CDR3 has 12 residues. Trimming stripped 7 bases from V and 2 bases from J, with 9 bases between. The CDR3 coding sequence is TGTGCCAGCACCTCAGGGACCTACGAGCAGTACTTC. The encoded protein is CASTSGTYEQYF. Full variable domain (rest looked up from reference TRBV28 and TRBJ2-7): DVKVTQSSRYLVKRTGEKVFLECVQDMDHENMFWYRQDPGLGLRLIYFSYDVKMKEKGDIPEGYSVSREKKERFSLILESASTNQTSMYLCASTSGTYEQYFGPGTRLTVT.

This chain links TRBV6-1 with TRBJ1-5, with 7 bases matching TRBD1. This CDR3 has 16 amino acids. CDR1 and CDR2 (germline): MNHNS, SASEGT. V lost 3 bases and J lost 4; bases outside the gene matches: 9. CDR3: CASSEAPTGLNQPQHF. Written as DNA, the CDR3 is TGTGCCAGCAGTGAGGCGCCGACAGGGCTGAATCAGCCCCAGCATTTT.

This chain connects TRBV28 to TRBJ2-1; weak D call: TRBD1 (6 bases). Trimming pared 3 bases from V and 11 bases from J, leaving 11 bases between. Germline values: CDR1 MDHEN, CDR2 SYDVKM. This CDR3 has 12 residues. The chain's CDR3 is CASSFIGDKQFF. The CDR3 DNA is TGTGCCAGCAGTTTTATCGGGGACAAGCAGTTCTTC.

The CDR3 spells CASSQGYGAGPLSLYEQYF. In DNA form, the CDR3 reads TGTGCCAGCAGCCAAGGGTACGGCGCGGGGCCTCTCTCCCTCTACGAGCAGTACTTC. The V call is TRBV4-2, the J call TRBJ2-7, with TRBD2 as a possible D gene (6 bases). CDR1 and CDR2 from the germline V gene are LGHNA and YNFKEQ. The CDR3 sequence is 19 residues long. Trimming stripped 1 base from V and 3 bases from J, with 25 bases between.

V gene TRBV18 combines with J gene TRBJ1-2, with 8 bases aligning to TRBD1. Looked up from germline, CDR1 is KGHSH and CDR2 is LQKENI. The CDR3 contains 14 residues. Losses at the gene ends were 3 bases for V and 8 bases for J; bases not matched to a gene: 8. The CDR3 region is CASSPGQGREGYTF. The CDR3 nucleotides read TGTGCCAGCTCACCCGGACAGGGCCGCGAGGGCTACACCTTC.

V and J are TRBV10-3 and TRBJ2-3; a weak D match, TRBD1 (6 bases). Germline CDR1 ENHRY, CDR2 SYGVKD. V was pared by 4 bases and J by 3 bases, with 8 bases between. The CDR3 is made up of 13 amino acids. As DNA, the CDR3 is TGTGCCATCAGTGCCAGGGGAACAGATACGCAGTATTTT. This codes for CAISARGTDTQYF.

This clone appeared once. The V call is TRBV7-9, the J call TRBJ2-7, with D possibly matching TRBD1 (5 bases). The germline V gene has CDR1 SEHNR and CDR2 FQNEAQ (reference sequence). This CDR3 has 13 amino acids. V dropped 6 bases and J dropped 0 bases, with 9 bases sitting between them. The CDR3: CASRADSSYEQYF. CDR3 nucleotides: TGTGCCAGCAGGGCAGACAGCTCCTACGAGCAGTACTTC.

This clone was observed a handful of times. The chain joins TRBV6-5 to TRBJ1-1, with TRBD1 as a possible D gene (6 bases). Germline-derived CDR1 and CDR2 are MNHEY and SVGAGI. This CDR3 has 14 amino acids. The V gene lost 6 bases and the J gene lost 4 bases, with 15 bases spanning the gap. CDR3 sequence (DNA): TGTGCCAGCAGCCGAAGACAGGCGGGCACTGAAGCTTTCTTT. It translates to CASSRRQAGTEAFF.